This T cell receptor beta chain was found in a study of cytomegalovirus exposure and HLA in healthy donors. In this sample, this clone turned up a few times. PCR employed 60 Vbeta and 13 Jbeta primers. Sequenced by immunoSEQ multiplex PCR; TCRdb stores in-frame clones only, minus some. The sample holds some 150,000 clones, about 80% seen once. This CDR3 has 15 amino acids. V lost 0 bases and J lost 4, with 11 bases in between. Germline V gene lookup returns CDR1 SGDLS and CDR2 YYNGEE. The sequencing input was PBMCs. The TCR originated in a man aged 35-49 years in good health and CMV-seronegative. V is TRBV9 and J is TRBJ1-3, with a possible D match to TRBD1 (6 bases). The CDR3 reads CASSVEAGVGNTIYF. CDR3 nucleotides: TGTGCCAGCAGCGTAGAGGCAGGGGTAGGAAACACCATATATTTT.